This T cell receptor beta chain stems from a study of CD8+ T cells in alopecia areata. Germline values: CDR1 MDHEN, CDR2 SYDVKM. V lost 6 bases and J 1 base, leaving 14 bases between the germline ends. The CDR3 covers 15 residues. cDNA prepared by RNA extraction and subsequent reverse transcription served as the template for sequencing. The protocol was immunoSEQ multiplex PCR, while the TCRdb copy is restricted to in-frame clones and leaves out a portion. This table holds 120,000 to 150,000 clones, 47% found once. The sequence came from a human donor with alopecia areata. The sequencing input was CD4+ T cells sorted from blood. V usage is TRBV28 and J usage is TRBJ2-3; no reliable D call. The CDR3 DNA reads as TGTGCCAGCAGCCACCCCCCCTTCGGCACAGATACGCAGTATTTT. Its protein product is CASSHPPFGTDTQYF.